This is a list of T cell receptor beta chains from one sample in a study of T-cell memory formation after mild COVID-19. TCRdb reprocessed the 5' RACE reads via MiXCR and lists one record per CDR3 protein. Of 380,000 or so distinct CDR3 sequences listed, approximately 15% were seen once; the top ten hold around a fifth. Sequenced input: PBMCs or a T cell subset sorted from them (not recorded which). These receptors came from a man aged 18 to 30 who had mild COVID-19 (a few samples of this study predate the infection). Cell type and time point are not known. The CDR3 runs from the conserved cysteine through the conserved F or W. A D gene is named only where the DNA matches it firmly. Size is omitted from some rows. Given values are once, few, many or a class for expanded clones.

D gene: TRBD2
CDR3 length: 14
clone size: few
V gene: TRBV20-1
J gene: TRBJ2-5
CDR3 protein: CSARRRGGLETQYF
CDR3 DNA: TGCAGTGCTAGGCGGCGGGGGGGCCTGGAGACCCAGTACTTC

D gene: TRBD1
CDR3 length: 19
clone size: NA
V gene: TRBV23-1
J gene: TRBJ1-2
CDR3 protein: CASSQPSGTGGLWDYGYTF
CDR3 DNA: TGCGCCAGCAGTCAGCCAAGCGGGACAGGGGGTTTGTGGGACTATGGCTACACCTTC

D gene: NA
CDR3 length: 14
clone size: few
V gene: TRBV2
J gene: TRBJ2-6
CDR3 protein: CARQRSSGANVLTF
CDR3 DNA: TGTGCAAGGCAAAGAAGCTCTGGGGCCAACGTCCTGACTTTC

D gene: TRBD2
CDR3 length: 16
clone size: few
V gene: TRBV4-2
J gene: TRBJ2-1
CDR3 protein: CASSSPERGAYNEQFF
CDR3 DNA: TGTGCCAGCAGCTCCCCTGAGCGGGGGGCCTACAATGAGCAGTTCTTC

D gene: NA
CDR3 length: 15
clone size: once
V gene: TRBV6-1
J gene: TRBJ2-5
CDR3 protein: CASSEASGGWETQYF
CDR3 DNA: TGTGCCAGCAGTGAAGCCAGCGGTGGGTGGGAGACCCAGTACTTC

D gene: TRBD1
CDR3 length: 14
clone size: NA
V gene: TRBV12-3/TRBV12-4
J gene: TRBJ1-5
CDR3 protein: CASSTGGFNQPQHF
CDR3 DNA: TGTGCCAGCAGTACAGGGGGATTCAATCAGCCCCAGCATTTT

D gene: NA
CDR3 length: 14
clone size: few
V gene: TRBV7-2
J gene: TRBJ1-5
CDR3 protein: CASTDRAGNQPQHF
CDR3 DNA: TGTGCCAGCACCGACCGGGCCGGTAATCAGCCCCAGCATTTT

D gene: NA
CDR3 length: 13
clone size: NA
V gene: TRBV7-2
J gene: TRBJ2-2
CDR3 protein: CASSFQLTGELFF
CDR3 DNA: TGTGCCAGCAGCTTTCAGCTCACCGGGGAGCTGTTTTTT

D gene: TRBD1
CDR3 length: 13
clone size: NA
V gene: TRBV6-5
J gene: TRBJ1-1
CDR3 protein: CASSWRQGTEAFF
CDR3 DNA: TGTGCCAGCAGTTGGCGACAGGGGACTGAAGCTTTCTTT

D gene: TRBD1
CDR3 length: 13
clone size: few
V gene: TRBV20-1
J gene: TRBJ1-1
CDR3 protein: CSAPQDRAYEAFF
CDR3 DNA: TGCAGTGCCCCGCAGGACAGGGCCTATGAAGCTTTCTTT

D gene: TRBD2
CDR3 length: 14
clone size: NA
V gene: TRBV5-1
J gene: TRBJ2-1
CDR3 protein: CASSLDPAGAPVTF
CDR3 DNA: TGCGCCAGCAGCTTGGATCCAGCGGGGGCCCCTGTTACGTTC

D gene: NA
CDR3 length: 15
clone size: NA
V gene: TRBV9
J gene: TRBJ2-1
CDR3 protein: CASSEEPTRVFEQFF
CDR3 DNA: TGTGCCAGCAGCGAAGAACCCACTAGGGTCTTTGAGCAGTTCTTC

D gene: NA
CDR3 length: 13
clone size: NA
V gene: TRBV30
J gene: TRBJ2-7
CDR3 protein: CAWSVRGPYEQYF
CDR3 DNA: TGTGCCTGGAGTGTACGGGGTCCCTACGAGCAGTACTTC

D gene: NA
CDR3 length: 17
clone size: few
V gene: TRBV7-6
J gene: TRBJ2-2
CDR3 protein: CASSFLEGGPITGELFF
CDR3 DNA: TGTGCCAGCAGCTTTCTAGAGGGGGGGCCGATCACCGGGGAGCTGTTTTTT

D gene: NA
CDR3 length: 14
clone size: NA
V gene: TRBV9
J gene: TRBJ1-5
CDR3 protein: CASSVWGGGQPQHF
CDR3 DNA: TGTGCCAGCAGCGTATGGGGGGGCGGACAGCCCCAGCATTTT

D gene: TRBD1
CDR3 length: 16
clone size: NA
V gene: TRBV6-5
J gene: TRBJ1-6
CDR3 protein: CASSTPVADRNSPLHF
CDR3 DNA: TGTGCCAGCAGTACCCCGGTAGCGGACAGGAATTCACCCCTCCACTTT

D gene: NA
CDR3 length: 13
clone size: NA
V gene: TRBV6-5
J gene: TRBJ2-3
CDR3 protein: CASSYWAGDTQYF
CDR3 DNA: TGTGCCAGCAGTTATTGGGCCGGAGATACGCAGTATTTT

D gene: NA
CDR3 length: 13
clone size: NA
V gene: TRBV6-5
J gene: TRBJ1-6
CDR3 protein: CASAGVRNSPLHF
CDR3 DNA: TGTGCCAGCGCAGGGGTAAGGAATTCACCCCTCCACTTT

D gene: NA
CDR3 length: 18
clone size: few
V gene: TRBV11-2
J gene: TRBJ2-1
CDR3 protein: CASSFLLRRGISYNEQFF
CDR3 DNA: TGTGCCAGCAGCTTCCTATTGAGGCGGGGAATCTCCTACAATGAGCAGTTCTTC

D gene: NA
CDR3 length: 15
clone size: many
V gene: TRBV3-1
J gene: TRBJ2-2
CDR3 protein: CASSQVGTYTGELFF
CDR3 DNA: TGTGCCAGCAGCCAAGTGGGGACCTACACCGGGGAGCTGTTTTTT

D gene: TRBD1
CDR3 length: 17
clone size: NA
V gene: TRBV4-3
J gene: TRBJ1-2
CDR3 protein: CASSREGDRGINYGYTF
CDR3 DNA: TGCGCCAGCAGCCGAGAAGGGGACAGGGGGATTAACTATGGCTACACCTTC

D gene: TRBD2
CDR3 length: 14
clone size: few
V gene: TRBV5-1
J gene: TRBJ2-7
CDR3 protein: CASSWGMGGYEQYF
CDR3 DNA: TGCGCCAGCAGCTGGGGGATGGGGGGGTACGAGCAGTACTTC

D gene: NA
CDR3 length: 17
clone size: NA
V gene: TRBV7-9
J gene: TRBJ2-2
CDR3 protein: CASSLGQTSRDTGELFF
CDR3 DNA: TGTGCCAGCAGCTTAGGGCAGACATCAAGGGACACCGGGGAGCTGTTTTTT